The entry that follows covers one TCR beta chain sequence. What it binds is unknown. V lost 4 bases, J lost 0 bases, and 7 bases lay in between. Germline CDR1 and CDR2: SGHKS and YYEKEE (reference sequence). This CDR3 region has 13 residues. The data belong to a study of cytomegalovirus exposure and HLA in healthy donors. Study at large: A later analysis reported the same platform for the 110 or so validation repertoires and the roughly 670 first-cohort repertoires.

Overall study results and limits: A later analysis found first-cohort TCR clusters tended to co-occur in the approximately 110 validation repertoires. The authors confirmed in vitro that a few CMV-associated chains were specific for CMV antigens. Some TCR beta chains (more than 150 of them) were listed as cytomegalovirus-associated.

TCRdb's table, derived via immunoSEQ multiplex PCR, lists solely in-frame clones and lacks some. The table includes hundreds of thousands of clones, roughly 88% detected once. This chain connects TRBV5-5 to TRBJ1-2; D is uncertain. This receptor was obtained from a woman between 25 and 40 years old in good health and CMV-seropositive. The sequenced sample consisted of PBMCs. The CDR3 bases are TGTGCCAGCAGCCTGAGCTCTAACTATGGCTACACCTTC. Its translation: CASSLSSNYGYTF. Based on the CDR3 plus reference TRBV5-5 and TRBJ1-2, the full variable domain is DAGVTQSPTHLIKTRGQQVTLRCSPISGHKSVSWYQQVLGQGPQFIFQYYEKEERGRGNFPDRFSARQFPNYSSELNVNALLLGDSALYLCASSLSSNYGYTFGSGTRLTVV.